These 16 T cell receptor beta chains share one sample of origin, sequenced in a study of response to subunit inactivated influenza vaccine. MiXCR, run by TCRdb on the RT-PCR reads, gives a single entry per CDR3 protein. The data show about 570,000 distinct CDR3 sequences, about 11% seen once. This sample also appeared in a second study, on T cells expressing NK-cell markers. That investigation notes: A 5'RACE template switching approach incorporating UMIs was used to make TCR beta cDNA.

Specimen: PBMCs from blood, collected on the day of vaccination. These receptors were taken from a man between 50 and 59 years old who received an inactivated influenza vaccine.

The sample holds a few counts of this clonotype. The rearrangement joins TRBV12-3 or TRBV12-4 to TRBJ2-3, with 8 nucleotides matching TRBD2. Losses at the gene ends were 0 bases for V and 3 bases for J; bases not matched to a gene: 8. This CDR3 region has 17 residues. The CDR3 is CASSLAALAESTDTQYF. In DNA, the CDR3 is TGTGCCAGCAGTTTAGCCGCACTAGCGGAGAGTACAGATACGCAGTATTTT.

The rearrangement uses TRBV6-2 or TRBV6-3 and TRBJ1-1, with 9 bases identical to TRBD1. The CDR3 length is 15 residues. V lost 6 bases, J lost 3 bases, and 8 bases stayed unmatched. Germline V gene sequence: CDR1 MNHEY, CDR2 SVGEGT. The CDR3 reads CASRPRGQGHTEAFF. CDR3 bases: TGTGCCAGCAGGCCTAGAGGACAGGGGCACACTGAAGCTTTCTTT.

This clonotype was detected only a few times. V and J are TRBV20-1 and TRBJ2-2; 10 positions match TRBD1. V shed 4 bases and J 6 bases; nucleotides not matched to a gene: 5. Germline V gene sequence: CDR1 DFQATT, CDR2 SNEGSKA (reference sequence). CDR3 size: 14 residues. CDR3 sequence reads: CSATRQGAAGELFF. The DNA for the CDR3 is TGCAGTGCTACACGACAGGGGGCGGCCGGGGAGCTGTTTTTT.

This clonotype was recorded at least ten times. The chain has TRBV12-3 or TRBV12-4 and TRBJ1-2; D call uncertain. Trimming removed 2 bases at V and 8 bases at J, with 12 bases between. The CDR3 spans 13 residues. CDR3 sequence (DNA): TGTGCCAGCAGTTTATTCGAGATGGCGGGCTACACCTTC. This encodes CASSLFEMAGYTF.

The table lists this clonotype with a few counts. This chain links TRBV5-1 with TRBJ2-5; 10 bases fit TRBD1. Germline V lookup: CDR1 SGHRS, CDR2 YFSETQ. CDR3 size: 16 residues. V was clipped by 2 bases and J by 5 bases; unmatched bases: 9. The CDR3 here is CASSFGGQGGRETQYF. Here the CDR3 DNA reads TGCGCCAGCAGCTTCGGAGGACAGGGGGGACGGGAGACCCAGTACTTC. Using reference TRBV5-1 and TRBJ2-5 for the parts outside the CDR3, the full variable domain is KAGVTQTPRYLIKTRGQQVTLSCSPISGHRSVSWYQQTPGQGLQFLFEYFSETQRNKGNFPGRFSGRQFSNSRSEMNVSTLELGDSALYLCASSFGGQGGRETQYFGPGTRLLVL.

This clonotype was detected many times. The V and J genes are TRBV6-6 and TRBJ2-7; maybe TRBD2 (6 bases). This CDR3 has 13 residues. Trimming shortened V by 2 bases and J by 6 bases, and 11 bases separated the two germline ends. Germline values: CDR1 MNHNY, CDR2 SVGAGI (reference sequence). CDR3 sequence reads: CASSYAGGAEQYF. DNA for the CDR3: TGTGCCAGCAGTTACGCAGGAGGGGCCGAGCAGTACTTC.

This clonotype was observed a handful of times. The chain joins TRBV28 to TRBJ1-5; TRBD1 might be the D (6 bases). Trimming shortened V by 4 bases and J by 6 bases, and 16 bases separated the two germline ends. This CDR3 has 15 amino acids. Germline lookup yields CDR1 MDHEN and CDR2 SYDVKM. The CDR3 region is CASSSGVDSFQPQHF. The CDR3 coding sequence is TGTGCCAGCAGTTCAGGTGTGGACAGTTTTCAGCCCCAGCATTTT. The variable domain in full, with the rest retrieved from reference TRBV28 and TRBJ1-5, is DVKVTQSSRYLVKRTGEKVFLECVQDMDHENMFWYRQDPGLGLRLIYFSYDVKMKEKGDIPEGYSVSREKKERFSLILESASTNQTSMYLCASSSGVDSFQPQHFGDGTRLSIL.

The chain uses TRBV3-1 and TRBJ2-3; 10 bases agree with TRBD2. V gave up 1 base and J gave up 2 bases; unmatched junction bases: 6. The CDR3 contains 17 residues. Germline assignment: CDR1 LGHDT and CDR2 YNNKEL (reference sequence). The CDR3 spells CASSQVGSGGSTDTQYF. The CDR3, as DNA: TGTGCCAGCAGCCAAGTAGGTAGCGGGGGGTCCACAGATACGCAGTATTTT.

The sample holds a few counts of this clonotype. The chain is built from TRBV15 and TRBJ2-5; TRBD1 is a possible D gene (5 bases). The germline V gene has CDR1 LNHNV and CDR2 YYDKDF (reference sequence). With 4 bases removed from V and 1 base from J, the gap between germline ends came to 13 bases. The CDR3 spans 15 residues. The CDR3 region is CATSKFPDIQETQYF. The DNA of the CDR3 is TGTGCCACCAGCAAATTCCCGGACATCCAAGAGACCCAGTACTTC.

CDR3 in amino acids: CSARAGGGYGYTF. The DNA of the CDR3 is TGCAGTGCTAGAGCAGGAGGGGGCTATGGCTACACCTTC. The chain recombines TRBV20-1 with TRBJ1-2, with a possible D match to TRBD1 (6 bases). CDR1 is DFQATT and CDR2 is SNEGSKA in the germline V gene (reference sequence). The CDR3 spans 13 residues. With 1 base removed from V and 4 bases from J, the gap between germline ends came to 10 bases.

The rearrangement links TRBV24-1 to TRBJ2-3, with D hard to call. The germline gives CDR1 KGHDR, CDR2 SFDVKD. This CDR3 spans 14 amino acids. Between the trimmed V and J ends, which lost 1 base and 4 bases, there was a span of 8 bases. The CDR3 DNA follows: TGTGCCACCAGTGATTTAGTACAGCCAGATACGCAGTATTTT. Amino acids: CATSDLVQPDTQYF.

This rearrangement joins TRBV5-1 to TRBJ1-5, with D tentatively TRBD1 (6 bases). The germline V gene has CDR1 SGHRS and CDR2 YFSETQ. The CDR3 is made up of 14 amino acids. V shed 0 bases and J shed 5 bases, with 9 bases lying between them. CDR3 DNA sequence: TGCGCCAGCAGCTTGGCCCCAGGGGATCAGCCCCAGCATTTT. Its translation is CASSLAPGDQPQHF.

The chain couples TRBV5-1 to TRBJ2-7, with 7 bases aligning to TRBD2. CDR1 is SGHRS and CDR2 is YFSETQ in the germline V gene. The CDR3 spans 15 residues. The ends lost 3 bases at V and 2 bases at J; junction bases unmatched: 8. CDR3 sequence reads: CASSWESRGTYEQYF. CDR3 nucleotide sequence: TGCGCCAGCAGCTGGGAGTCGCGGGGGACCTACGAGCAGTACTTC. Full variable domain (outside the CDR3, taken from reference TRBV5-1 and TRBJ2-7): KAGVTQTPRYLIKTRGQQVTLSCSPISGHRSVSWYQQTPGQGLQFLFEYFSETQRNKGNFPGRFSGRQFSNSRSEMNVSTLELGDSALYLCASSWESRGTYEQYFGPGTRLTVT.

V is TRBV5-1 and J is TRBJ2-1; D not certain. The germline V and J ends were trimmed by 5 bases and 8 bases, with 20 bases remaining between them. Per the germline V gene, CDR1 is SGHRS and CDR2 is YFSETQ. This CDR3 contains 15 residues. Here the CDR3 DNA reads TGCGCCAGCAGATCCTCCCCACAAGGTTCTTATGAGCAGTTCTTC. Its protein product is CASRSSPQGSYEQFF. The variable domain in full, completed from reference TRBV5-1 and TRBJ2-1, reads KAGVTQTPRYLIKTRGQQVTLSCSPISGHRSVSWYQQTPGQGLQFLFEYFSETQRNKGNFPGRFSGRQFSNSRSEMNVSTLELGDSALYLCASRSSPQGSYEQFFGPGTRLTVL.

This clonotype has only a few counts. The V call is TRBV18, the J call TRBJ2-1; TRBD2 agrees at 7 bases. The CDR3 length is 14 residues. V was clipped by 6 bases and J by 7 bases; unmatched bases: 9. Germline-derived CDR1 and CDR2 are KGHSH and LQKENI. CDR3 DNA sequence: TGTGCCAGCTCCCTCAGTAGCGGGTCGAATGAGCAGTTCTTC. It translates to CASSLSSGSNEQFF.

This chain joins TRBV7-3 and TRBJ2-1, with 8 positions matching TRBD2. This CDR3 contains 15 residues. The germline CDR1 and CDR2 sequences are SGHTA and FQGTGA. The V gene end was trimmed by 3 bases and the J gene end by 6 bases; junction bases not matched to a gene: 7. The CDR3 bases are TGTGCCAGCAGCTTGAGCGGGAGAACTTCCAATGAGCAGTTCTTC. Protein sequence: CASSLSGRTSNEQFF.